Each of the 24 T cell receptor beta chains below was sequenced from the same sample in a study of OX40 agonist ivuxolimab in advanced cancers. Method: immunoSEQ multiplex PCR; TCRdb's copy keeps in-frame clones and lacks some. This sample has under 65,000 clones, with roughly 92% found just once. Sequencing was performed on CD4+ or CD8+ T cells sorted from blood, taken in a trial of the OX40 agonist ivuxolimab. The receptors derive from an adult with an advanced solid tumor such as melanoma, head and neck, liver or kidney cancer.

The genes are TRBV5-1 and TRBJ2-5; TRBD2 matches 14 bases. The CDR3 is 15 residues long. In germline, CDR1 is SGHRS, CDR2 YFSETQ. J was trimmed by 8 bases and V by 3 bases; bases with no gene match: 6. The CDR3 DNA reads TGCGCCAGCAGCTGGGGACTAGCGGGGGATGATACCCAGTACTTC. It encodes CASSWGLAGDDTQYF.

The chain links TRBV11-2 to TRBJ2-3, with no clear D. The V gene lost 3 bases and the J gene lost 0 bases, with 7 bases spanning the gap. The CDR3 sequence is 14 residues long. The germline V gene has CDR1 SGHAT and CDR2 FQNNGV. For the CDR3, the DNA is TGTGCCAGCAGCTTCTCTGCTAGCACAGATACGCAGTATTTT. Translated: CASSFSASTDTQYF.

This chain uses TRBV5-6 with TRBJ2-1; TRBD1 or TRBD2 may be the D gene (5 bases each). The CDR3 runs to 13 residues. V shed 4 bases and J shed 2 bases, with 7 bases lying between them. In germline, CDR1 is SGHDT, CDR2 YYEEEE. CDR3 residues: CASSRGTYNEQFF. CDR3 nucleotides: TGTGCCAGCAGCCGGGGCACCTACAATGAGCAGTTCTTC. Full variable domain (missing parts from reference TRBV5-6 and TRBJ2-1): DAGVTQSPTHLIKTRGQQVTLRCSPKSGHDTVSWYQQALGQGPQFIFQYYEEEERQRGNFPDRFSGHQFPNYSSELNVNALLLGDSALYLCASSRGTYNEQFFGPGTRLTVL.

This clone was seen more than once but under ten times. The CDR3 DNA reads as TGTGCCAGCAGCGCTCACAGGGACACTGAAGCTTTCTTT. It specifies CASSAHRDTEAFF. The rearrangement uses TRBV11-3 and TRBJ1-1; D may be TRBD1 (6 bases). The CDR3 is 13 amino acids. From germline, CDR1 is SGHNT and CDR2 YENEEA. Trimming took off 5 bases at V and 3 bases at J, with 10 bases between the two ends.

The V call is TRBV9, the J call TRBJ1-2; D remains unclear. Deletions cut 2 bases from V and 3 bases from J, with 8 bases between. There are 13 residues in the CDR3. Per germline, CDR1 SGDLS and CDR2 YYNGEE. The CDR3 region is CASSVLGDYGYTF. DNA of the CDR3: TGTGCCAGCAGCGTTCTCGGAGACTATGGCTACACCTTC.

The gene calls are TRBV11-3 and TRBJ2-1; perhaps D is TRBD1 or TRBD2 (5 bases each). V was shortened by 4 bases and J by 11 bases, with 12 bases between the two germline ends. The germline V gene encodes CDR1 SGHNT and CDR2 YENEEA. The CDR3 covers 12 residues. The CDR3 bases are TGTGCCAGCAGCTGGGGCTGGGAGAAGCAGTTCTTC. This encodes CASSWGWEKQFF.

In DNA, the CDR3 is TGCGCCAGCAGCTTGGGGCCTAGCGTGAACACCGGGGAGCTGTTTTTT. Translated: CASSLGPSVNTGELFF. The chain recombines TRBV5-1 with TRBJ2-2, with a weak D call TRBD2 (6 bases). V was trimmed by 0 bases and J by 1 base, leaving 10 bases between them. The V gene's germline CDR1 is SGHRS and CDR2 YFSETQ. The CDR3 runs to 16 residues.

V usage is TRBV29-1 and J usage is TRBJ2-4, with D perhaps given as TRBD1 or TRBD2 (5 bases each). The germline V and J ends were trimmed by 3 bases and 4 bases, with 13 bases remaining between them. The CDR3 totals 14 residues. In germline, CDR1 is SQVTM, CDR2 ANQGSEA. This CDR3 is CSVEIQGRKNIQYF. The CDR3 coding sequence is TGCAGCGTTGAGATTCAGGGACGGAAAAACATTCAGTACTTC. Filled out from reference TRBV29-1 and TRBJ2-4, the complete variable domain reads SAVISQKPSRDICQRGTSLTIQCQVDSQVTMMFWYRQQPGQSLTLIATANQGSEATYESGFVIDKFPISRPNLTFSTLTVSNMSPEDSSIYLCSVEIQGRKNIQYFGAGTRLSVL.

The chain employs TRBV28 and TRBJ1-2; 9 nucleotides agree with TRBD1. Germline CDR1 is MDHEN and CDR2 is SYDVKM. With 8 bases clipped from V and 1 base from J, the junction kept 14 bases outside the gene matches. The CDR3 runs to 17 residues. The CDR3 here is CASGSSETGGFNYGYTF. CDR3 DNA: TGTGCCAGCGGATCCTCCGAGACAGGGGGGTTTAACTATGGCTACACCTTC.

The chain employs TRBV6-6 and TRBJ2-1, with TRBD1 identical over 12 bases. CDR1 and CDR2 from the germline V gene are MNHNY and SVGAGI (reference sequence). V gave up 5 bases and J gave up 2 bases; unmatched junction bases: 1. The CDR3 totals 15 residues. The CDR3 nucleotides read TGTGCCAGCAGTCGGGACAGGGGGCCCTACAATGAGCAGTTCTTC. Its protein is CASSRDRGPYNEQFF.

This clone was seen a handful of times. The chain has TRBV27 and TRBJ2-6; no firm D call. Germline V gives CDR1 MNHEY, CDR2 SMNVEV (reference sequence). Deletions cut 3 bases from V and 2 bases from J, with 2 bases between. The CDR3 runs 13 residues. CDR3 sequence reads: CASSFTGANVLTF. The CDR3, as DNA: TGTGCCAGCAGTTTTACTGGGGCCAACGTCCTGACTTTC.

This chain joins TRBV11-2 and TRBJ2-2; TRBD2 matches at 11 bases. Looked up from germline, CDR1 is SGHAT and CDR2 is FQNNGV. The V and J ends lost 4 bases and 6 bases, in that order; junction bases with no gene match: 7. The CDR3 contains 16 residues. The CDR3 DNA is TGTGCCAGCAGCTCCCGACTAGCGGGAATCTCCGGGGAGCTGTTTTTT. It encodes CASSSRLAGISGELFF.

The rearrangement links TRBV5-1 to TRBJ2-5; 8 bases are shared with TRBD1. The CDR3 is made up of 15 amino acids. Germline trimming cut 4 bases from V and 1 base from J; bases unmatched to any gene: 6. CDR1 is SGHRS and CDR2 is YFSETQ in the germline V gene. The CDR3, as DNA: TGCGCCAGCAGCGGGGGCGGACAGGGCCAAGAGACCCAGTACTTC. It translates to CASSGGGQGQETQYF. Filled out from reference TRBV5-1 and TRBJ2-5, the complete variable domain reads KAGVTQTPRYLIKTRGQQVTLSCSPISGHRSVSWYQQTPGQGLQFLFEYFSETQRNKGNFPGRFSGRQFSNSRSEMNVSTLELGDSALYLCASSGGGQGQETQYFGPGTRLLVL.

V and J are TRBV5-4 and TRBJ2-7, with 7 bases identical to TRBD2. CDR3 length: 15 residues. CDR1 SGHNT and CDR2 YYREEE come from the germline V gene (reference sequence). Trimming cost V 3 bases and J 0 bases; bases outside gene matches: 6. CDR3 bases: TGTGCCAGCAGCTACACCCGCGGGAGCTCCTACGAGCAGTACTTC. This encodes CASSYTRGSSYEQYF.

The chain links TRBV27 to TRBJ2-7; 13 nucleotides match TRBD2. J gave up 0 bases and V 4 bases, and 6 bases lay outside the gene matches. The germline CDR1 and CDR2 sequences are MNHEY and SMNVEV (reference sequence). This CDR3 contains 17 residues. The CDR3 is CASSWYGTSGISYEQYF. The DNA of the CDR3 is TGTGCCAGCAGTTGGTACGGGACTAGCGGGATCTCCTACGAGCAGTACTTC.

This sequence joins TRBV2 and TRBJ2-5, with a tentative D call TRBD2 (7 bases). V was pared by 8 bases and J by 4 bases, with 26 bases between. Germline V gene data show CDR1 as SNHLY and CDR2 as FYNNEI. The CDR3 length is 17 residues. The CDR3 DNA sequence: TGTGCCAGCGCTCAGACCTCACCGGGACGGGGGGCAGAGACCCAGTACTTC. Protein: CASAQTSPGRGAETQYF.

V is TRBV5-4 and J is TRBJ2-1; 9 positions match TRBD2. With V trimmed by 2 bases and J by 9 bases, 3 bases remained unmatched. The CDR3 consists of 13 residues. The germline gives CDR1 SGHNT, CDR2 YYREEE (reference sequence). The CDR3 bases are TGTGCCAGCAGCTTCGGGACTAGCAGTGAGCAGTTCTTC. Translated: CASSFGTSSEQFF.

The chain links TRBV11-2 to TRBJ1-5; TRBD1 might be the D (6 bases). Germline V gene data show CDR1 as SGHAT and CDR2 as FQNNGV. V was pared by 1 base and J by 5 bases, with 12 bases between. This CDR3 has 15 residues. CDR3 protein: CASSLGGGWDQPQHF. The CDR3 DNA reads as TGTGCCAGCAGCTTAGGCGGGGGCTGGGATCAGCCCCAGCATTTT.

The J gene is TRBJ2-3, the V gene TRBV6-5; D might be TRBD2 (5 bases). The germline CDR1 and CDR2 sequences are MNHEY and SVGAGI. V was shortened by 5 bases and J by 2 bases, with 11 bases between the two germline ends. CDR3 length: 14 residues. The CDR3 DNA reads TGTGCCAGCAGTGTCCGGGGATTCACAGATACGCAGTATTTT. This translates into CASSVRGFTDTQYF.

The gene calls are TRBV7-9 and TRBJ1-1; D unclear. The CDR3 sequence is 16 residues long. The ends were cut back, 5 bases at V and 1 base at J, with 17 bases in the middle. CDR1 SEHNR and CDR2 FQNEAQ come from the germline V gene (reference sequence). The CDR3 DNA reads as TGTGCCAGCAGCCGCGGGCCACTCAACGCGAACACTGAAGCTTTCTTT. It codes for CASSRGPLNANTEAFF.

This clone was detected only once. The CDR3 coding sequence is TGTGCCAGCAGCTTGATGGAGGGGGGCTACACCTTC. It is translated as CASSLMEGGYTF. The chain recombines TRBV7-9 with TRBJ1-2; TRBD1 is a possible D gene (5 bases). Germline V gene sequence: CDR1 SEHNR, CDR2 FQNEAQ (reference sequence). Trimming stripped 3 bases from V and 8 bases from J, with 10 bases between. The CDR3 runs 12 residues.

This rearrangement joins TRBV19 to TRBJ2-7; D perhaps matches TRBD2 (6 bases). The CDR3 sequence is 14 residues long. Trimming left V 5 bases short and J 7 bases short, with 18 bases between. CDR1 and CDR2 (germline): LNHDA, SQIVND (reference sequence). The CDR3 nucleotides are TGTGCCAGTAGTCTACAACCGGGACTCCTGGAGCAGTACTTC. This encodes CASSLQPGLLEQYF.

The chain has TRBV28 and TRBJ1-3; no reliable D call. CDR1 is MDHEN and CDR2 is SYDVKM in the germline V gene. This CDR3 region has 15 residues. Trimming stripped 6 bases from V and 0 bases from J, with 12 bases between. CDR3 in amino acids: CASSPGDFSGNTIYF. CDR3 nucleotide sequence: TGTGCCAGCAGCCCCGGCGACTTCTCTGGAAACACCATATATTTT.

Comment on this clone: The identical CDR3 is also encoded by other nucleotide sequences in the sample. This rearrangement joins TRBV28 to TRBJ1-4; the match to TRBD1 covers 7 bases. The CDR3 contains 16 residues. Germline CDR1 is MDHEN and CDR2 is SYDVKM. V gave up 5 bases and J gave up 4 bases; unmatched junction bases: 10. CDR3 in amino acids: CASSHPRDSVNEKLFF. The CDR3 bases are TGTGCCAGCAGTCACCCCCGGGACAGTGTTAATGAAAAACTGTTTTTT.